This TCR beta chain is drawn from a study of post-analysis software for immune sequencing data. The CDR3 length is 14 residues. V gave up 2 bases and J gave up 1 base, with 8 bases separating them. The study, taken as a whole, reports: About five TRBV segments, including TRBV5-6, TRBV5-1 and TRBV20-1, were more frequent in patients than controls. F measure clustering grouped samples strongly by preparation batch. Among multiple sclerosis patients, normalized Chao1 diversity was significantly below that of controls.

Unique-molecular-identifier-tagged TCR beta cDNA libraries were used. One entry per CDR3 protein, called by TCRdb with MiXCR from the PCR reads. The data contain about 200,000 distinct CDR3 sequences, 29% of them singletons. Remarks on this clonotype: Its antigen is currently unknown.

The sequenced material came from blood. This clonotype was sampled from a girl between 2 and 17 years old with multiple sclerosis. The V call is TRBV12-3 or TRBV12-4, the J call TRBJ1-1, with D uncertain. DNA for the CDR3: TGTGCCAGCAGTTTACGACTGACGAACACTGAAGCTTTCTTT. Protein product: CASSLRLTNTEAFF.